These 8 T cell receptor beta chains were all obtained from the same sample, sequenced in a study of identical twins. TCRdb recomputed calls from the 5' RACE reads with MiXCR, one row per CDR3 protein. The data show hundreds of thousands of distinct CDR3 sequences, approximately 6% seen once. The sequenced sample consisted of naive T cells sorted from blood. All receptors come from a young man in good health.

This clonotype was found a few times. This chain links TRBV6-2 or TRBV6-3 with TRBJ2-7, with 7 bases aligning to TRBD2. V was pared by 4 bases and J by 5 bases, with 8 bases of the junction left unmatched. This CDR3 is built from 14 residues. Per the germline V gene, CDR1 is MNHEY and CDR2 is SVGEGT. CDR3: CASSWGGSINEQYF. The CDR3 DNA follows: TGTGCCAGCAGTTGGGGCGGGAGTATCAACGAGCAGTACTTC.

In this sample, this clonotype turned up a few times. This sequence joins TRBV6-1 and TRBJ2-1; a weak D match, TRBD2 (5 bases). Germline V lookup: CDR1 MNHNS, CDR2 SASEGT. This CDR3 has 16 amino acids. Trimming stripped 6 bases from V and 1 base from J, with 16 bases between. This chain's CDR3 is CASRFGIQRSYNEQFF. The CDR3, as DNA: TGTGCCAGCAGATTCGGGATTCAAAGGTCCTACAATGAGCAGTTCTTC.

This clonotype was seen only a few times. This rearrangement joins TRBV11-3 to TRBJ2-1, with 7 bases that match TRBD2. Trimming at V came to 0 bases and at J to 4 bases, leaving 0 bases not matched to a gene. Germline loops: CDR1 SGHNT, CDR2 YENEEA. The CDR3 is 14 residues long. The CDR3 coding sequence is TGTGCCAGCAGCTTAGAGCGGGGGTACAATGAGCAGTTCTTC. Translation: CASSLERGYNEQFF.

This clonotype was seen only a few times. This chain uses TRBV4-2 with TRBJ2-3, with TRBD2 matching over 7 bases. The CDR3 consists of 15 residues. CDR1 is LGHNA and CDR2 is YNFKEQ in the germline V gene. V lost 4 bases, J lost 2 bases, and 6 bases stayed unmatched. The CDR3 DNA reads TGTGCCAGCAGCCTCTCCCTAGCGGTCACAGATACGCAGTATTTT. Translating gives CASSLSLAVTDTQYF.

This clonotype was picked up many times. The junction departs from the called germline gene at one end, perhaps through a read error. The CDR3 spells CASSLAVYNEQFF. For the CDR3, the DNA is TGTGCCAGCAGTCTAGCGGTATACAATGAGCAGTTCTTC. The chain combines TRBV12-3 or TRBV12-4 with TRBJ2-1; 7 nucleotides align to TRBD2. This CDR3 region has 13 residues.

This clonotype occurred many times. This sequence joins TRBV7-9 and TRBJ2-1, with TRBD2 matching 11 bases. CDR3 length equals 15 residues. With V trimmed by 2 bases and J by 5 bases, 2 bases remained unmatched. Germline lookup yields CDR1 SEHNR and CDR2 FQNEAQ (reference sequence). The CDR3 sequence is CASSLQLAGDNEQFF. CDR3 in DNA: TGTGCCAGCAGCTTACAACTAGCGGGGGACAATGAGCAGTTCTTC.

The table lists this clonotype with a few counts. The chain carries TRBV12-3 or TRBV12-4 and TRBJ2-7; D not certain. There are 15 residues in the CDR3. The V and J ends lost 5 bases and 3 bases respectively, with 17 bases between them. The CDR3 spells CASSRGVLYSYEQYF. CDR3 DNA sequence: TGTGCCAGCAGTCGTGGGGTACTATATAGCTACGAGCAGTACTTC.

At least ten counts were recorded for this clonotype. V and J are TRBV12-3 or TRBV12-4 and TRBJ2-3, with D maybe TRBD2 (5 bases). CDR3 size: 14 residues. The V gene lost 3 bases and the J gene lost 2 bases, with 9 bases spanning the gap. This CDR3 reads CASSLSGNTDTQYF. The CDR3 DNA follows: TGTGCCAGCAGTTTGAGCGGAAACACAGATACGCAGTATTTT.